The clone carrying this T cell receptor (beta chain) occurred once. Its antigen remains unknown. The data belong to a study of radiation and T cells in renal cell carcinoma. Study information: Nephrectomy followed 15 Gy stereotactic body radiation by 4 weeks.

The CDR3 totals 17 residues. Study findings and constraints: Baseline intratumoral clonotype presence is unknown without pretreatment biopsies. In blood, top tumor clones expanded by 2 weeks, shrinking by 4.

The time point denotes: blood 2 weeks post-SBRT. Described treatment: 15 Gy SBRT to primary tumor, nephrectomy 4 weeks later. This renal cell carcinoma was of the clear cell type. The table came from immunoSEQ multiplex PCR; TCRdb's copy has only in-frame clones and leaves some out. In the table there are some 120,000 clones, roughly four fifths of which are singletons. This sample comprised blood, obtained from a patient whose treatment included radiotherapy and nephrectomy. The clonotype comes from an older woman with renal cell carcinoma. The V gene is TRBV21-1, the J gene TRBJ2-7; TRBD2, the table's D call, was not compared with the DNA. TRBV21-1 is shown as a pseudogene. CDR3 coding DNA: TGTGCCAGCAGCAAGCGCCGGGGGACTTTGGGGGTCTACGAGCAGTACTTC. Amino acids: CASSKRRGTLGVYEQYF.